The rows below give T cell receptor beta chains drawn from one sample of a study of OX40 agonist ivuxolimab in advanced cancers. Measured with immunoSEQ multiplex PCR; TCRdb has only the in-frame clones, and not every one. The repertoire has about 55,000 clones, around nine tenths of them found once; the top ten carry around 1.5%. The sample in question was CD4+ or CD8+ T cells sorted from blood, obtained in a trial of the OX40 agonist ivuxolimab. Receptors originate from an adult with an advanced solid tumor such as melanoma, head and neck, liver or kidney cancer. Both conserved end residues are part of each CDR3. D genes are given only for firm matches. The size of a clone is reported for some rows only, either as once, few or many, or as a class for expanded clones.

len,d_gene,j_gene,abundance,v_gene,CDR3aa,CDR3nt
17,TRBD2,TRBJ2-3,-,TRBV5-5,CASSLVRAGAPGHTQYF,TGTGCCAGCAGCTTGGTTCGAGCGGGGGCCCCGGGTCATACGCAGTATTTT
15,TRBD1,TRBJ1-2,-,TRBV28,CASSLWDRESGGYTF,TGTGCCAGCAGTTTATGGGACAGGGAATCAGGTGGCTACACCTTC
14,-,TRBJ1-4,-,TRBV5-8,CASSLTGREEKLFF,TGTGCCAGCAGCTTGACAGGGCGAGAAGAAAAACTGTTTTTT
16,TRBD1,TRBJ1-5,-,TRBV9,CASSVVGDRDGQPQHF,TGTGCCAGCAGCGTAGTGGGTGACAGGGACGGCCAGCCCCAGCATTTT
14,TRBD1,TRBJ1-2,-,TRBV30,CAWRGTGAGYGYTF,TGTGCCTGGAGGGGGACAGGGGCGGGCTATGGCTACACCTTC
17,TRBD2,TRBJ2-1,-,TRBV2,CASSEEASGSSYNEQFF,TGTGCCAGCAGTGAAGAGGCTAGCGGGAGCTCCTACAATGAGCAGTTCTTC
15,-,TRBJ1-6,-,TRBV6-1,CASRIGTHNNSPLHF,TGTGCCAGCAGAATCGGGACACACAATAATTCACCCCTCCACTTT
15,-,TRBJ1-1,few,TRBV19,CASSIPRTLNTEAFF,TGTGCCAGTAGTATCCCCAGGACCTTGAACACTGAAGCTTTCTTT
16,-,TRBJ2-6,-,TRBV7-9,CASSPQGGAGANVLTF,TGTGCCAGCAGCCCCCAGGGGGGGGCTGGGGCCAACGTCCTGACTTTC
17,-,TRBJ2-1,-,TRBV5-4,CASSLAGGAGAYNEQFF,TGTGCCAGCAGCTTGGCAGGGGGGGCAGGGGCCTACAATGAGCAGTTCTTC
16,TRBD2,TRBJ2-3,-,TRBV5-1,CASSLGIAGVTDTQYF,TGCGCCAGCAGCTTGGGGATAGCGGGGGTCACAGATACGCAGTATTTT
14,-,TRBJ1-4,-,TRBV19,CATRGAVTNEKLFF,TGTGCCACCCGTGGGGCAGTCACTAATGAAAAACTGTTTTTT
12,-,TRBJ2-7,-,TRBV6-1,CASGRQDYEQYF,TGTGCCAGCGGACGACAGGACTACGAGCAGTACTTC
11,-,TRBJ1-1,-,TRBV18,CASSLDSEAFF,TGTGCCAGCTCTTTGGACAGTGAAGCTTTCTTT
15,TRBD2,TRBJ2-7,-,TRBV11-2,CASSFPGLAGGEQYF,TGTGCCAGCAGCTTCCCGGGACTAGCGGGAGGCGAGCAGTACTTC
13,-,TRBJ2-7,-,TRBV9,CASSNREGYEQYF,TGTGCCAGCAGCAACCGGGAAGGATACGAGCAGTACTTC
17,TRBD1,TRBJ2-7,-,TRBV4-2,CASSQHTPGQGAYEQYF,TGTGCCAGCAGCCAACACACTCCGGGACAGGGGGCCTACGAGCAGTACTTC
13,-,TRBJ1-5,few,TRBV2,CASRGDGNQPQHF,TGTGCCAGCAGGGGGGATGGCAATCAGCCCCAGCATTTT
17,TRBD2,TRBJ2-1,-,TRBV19,CASSTGGASGSRNEQFF,TGTGCCAGTAGTACGGGGGGGGCTAGCGGGAGCCGCAATGAGCAGTTCTTC
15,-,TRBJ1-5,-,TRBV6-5,CASTRGRTGDQPQHF,TGTGCCAGCACCAGGGGCAGGACGGGTGATCAGCCCCAGCATTTT
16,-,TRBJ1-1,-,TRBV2,CASRRGVVGVNTEAFF,TGTGCCAGCAGGAGAGGGGTTGTGGGCGTGAACACTGAAGCTTTCTTT
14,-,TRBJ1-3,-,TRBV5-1,CASSLALAGNTIYF,TGCGCCAGCAGCTTGGCCTTAGCTGGAAACACCATATATTTT
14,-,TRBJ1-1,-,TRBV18,CASSPSQLNTEAFF,TGTGCCAGCTCACCGTCTCAATTGAACACTGAAGCTTTCTTT
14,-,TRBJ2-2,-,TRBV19,CASSRSRYTGELFF,TGTGCCAGTAGTAGAAGCAGGTACACCGGGGAGCTGTTTTTT
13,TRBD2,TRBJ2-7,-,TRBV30,CAWSVQLAYEQYF,TGTGCCTGGAGTGTACAACTAGCGTACGAGCAGTACTTC
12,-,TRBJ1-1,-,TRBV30,CAWSKGNGEAFF,TGTGCCTGGAGTAAAGGGAACGGTGAAGCTTTCTTT
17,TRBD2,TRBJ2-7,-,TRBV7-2,CASSPAGTSGGAYEQYF,TGTGCCAGCAGCCCGGCTGGGACTAGCGGGGGGGCCTACGAGCAGTACTTC
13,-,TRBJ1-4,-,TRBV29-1,CSVGFRGGEKLFF,TGCAGCGTTGGATTCAGGGGAGGTGAAAAACTGTTTTTT
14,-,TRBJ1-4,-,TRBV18,CASSPPFANEKLFF,TGTGCCAGCTCACCACCGTTTGCTAATGAAAAACTGTTTTTT
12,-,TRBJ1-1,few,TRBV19,CASKGMNTEAFF,TGTGCCAGTAAGGGAATGAACACTGAAGCTTTCTTT
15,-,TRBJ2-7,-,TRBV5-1,CASSQAGTKSYEQYF,TGCGCCAGCAGCCAAGCCGGGACAAAGTCCTACGAGCAGTACTTC
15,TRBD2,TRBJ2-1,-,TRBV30,CAWRALSGRVNEQFF,TGTGCCTGGAGAGCCCTCAGCGGGAGAGTCAATGAGCAGTTCTTC
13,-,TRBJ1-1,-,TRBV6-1,CASSANRNTEAFF,TGTGCCAGCAGTGCTAACAGGAACACTGAAGCTTTCTTT
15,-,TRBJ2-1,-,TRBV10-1,CASSESGSYYNEQFF,TGCGCCAGCAGTGAGTCCGGGTCCTACTACAATGAGCAGTTCTTC
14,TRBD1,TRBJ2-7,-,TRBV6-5,CASSGDRSSYEQYF,TGTGCCAGCAGTGGGGACAGGAGTTCCTACGAGCAGTACTTC
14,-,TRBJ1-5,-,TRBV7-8,CASSLARQGQPQHF,TGTGCCAGCAGCTTAGCCAGGCAGGGTCAGCCCCAGCATTTT
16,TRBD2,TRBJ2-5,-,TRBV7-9,CASSIGSGAGQETQYF,TGTGCCAGCAGTATCGGTTCGGGAGCGGGGCAAGAGACCCAGTACTTC
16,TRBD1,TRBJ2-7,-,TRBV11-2,CASIPSGGQIRMEQYF,TGTGCCAGCATCCCTAGTGGGGGACAGATTCGGATGGAGCAGTACTTC
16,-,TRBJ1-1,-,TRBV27,CASNPRSPGVGTEAFF,TGTGCCAGCAACCCCAGGTCCCCAGGGGTAGGTACTGAAGCTTTCTTT
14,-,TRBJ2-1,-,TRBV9,CASSVVPTDNEQFF,TGTGCCAGCAGCGTAGTGCCCACCGACAATGAGCAGTTCTTC
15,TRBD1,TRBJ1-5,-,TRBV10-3,CAISEGTGRYQPQHF,TGTGCCATCAGTGAAGGGACAGGGAGATATCAGCCCCAGCATTTT
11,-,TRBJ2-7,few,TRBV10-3,CATGPSREQYF,TGTGCCACCGGACCGTCTCGCGAGCAGTACTTC
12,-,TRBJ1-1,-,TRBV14,CASSQGNTEAFF,TGTGCCAGCAGCCAGGGGAACACTGAAGCTTTCTTT